The clone carrying this TCR beta chain has only one observation. Its antigen is undetermined. The entry originates in a study of cytomegalovirus exposure and HLA in healthy donors. Findings and caveats of the study: When analyzed later, a missense DCLRE1C variant was found to be linked to TCR beta V- and J-gene trimming.

The PCR was carried out with 60 Vbeta primers and 13 Jbeta primers. Profiling relied on immunoSEQ multiplex PCR, and the TCRdb table lists in-frame clones only, not all of them. In the table there are under 110,000 clones, 65% to 85% of which are singletons. The CDR3 has 12 amino acids. The germline V and J ends were trimmed by 6 bases and 6 bases, with 10 bases remaining between them. The germline CDR1 and CDR2 sequences are MNHEY and SVGAGI. This chain connects TRBV6-5 to TRBJ2-3; D is perhaps TRBD2 (5 bases). The sequenced sample consisted of PBMCs. The clonotype comes from a woman in her thirties or forties in good health and CMV-seronegative. The CDR3 is CASSERGDTQYF. CDR3 nucleotide sequence: TGTGCCAGCAGCGAGAGAGGGGATACGCAGTATTTT.